This section outlines one TCR beta chain sequence together with its context. Its antigen remains unidentified. Measured with immunoSEQ multiplex PCR; TCRdb has only the in-frame clones, and not every one. The repertoire consists of more than 35,000 clones, with around 89% occurring once and the leading ten covering around 0.56%. The data stem from a study of OX40 agonist ivuxolimab in advanced cancers. For the study at large: Every patient in dose escalation had hepatocellular carcinoma, melanoma, renal cell or head and neck cancer. Patients were 82.7% male with ages roughly 20 to 90, mean around 58. Three patients responded partially, comprising one with hepatocellular carcinoma and two with cutaneous melanoma.

Study-level points and caveats: Antigen specificity remained undetermined for the expanded peripheral T cells.

Trimming removed 8 bases at V and 7 bases at J, with 21 bases between. From germline, CDR1 is SNHLY and CDR2 FYNNEI. The CDR3 loop spans 14 amino acids. The TCR sequence derives from an adult with an advanced solid tumor such as melanoma, head and neck, liver or kidney cancer. The sample was CD4+ or CD8+ T cells sorted from blood, taken in a trial of the OX40 agonist ivuxolimab. The chain has TRBV2 and TRBJ2-7; D is perhaps TRBD1 (5 bases). DNA of the CDR3: TGTGCCAGCGTCTTGACTTCAGGGTTGGGGGAGCAGTACTTC. Encoded protein: CASVLTSGLGEQYF.